This T cell receptor beta chain comes out of a study of shared clonotypes between healthy human individuals. Germline lookup yields CDR1 LNHDA and CDR2 SQIVND (reference sequence). The CDR3 loop spans 18 amino acids. J lost 5 bases, V lost 3 bases, and 14 bases had no gene match. Every subset's genomic DNA went evenly onto several immunoSEQ plates. Sequencing used immunoSEQ multiplex PCR; TCRdb keeps in-frame clones, though not all of them. The data show 2 million to 3 million clones, with approximately 94% seen just once and around 0.14% held by the top ten. The sequence was obtained from a man between 18 and 35 years old in good health. The rearrangement joins TRBV19 to TRBJ2-2; 8 positions match TRBD2. The source material was naive CD4+ T cells sorted from blood. The subset denotes: CD45RA+ positively selected. The CDR3 reads CASSILLSGSFLTGELFF. CDR3 coding DNA: TGTGCCAGTAGTATTCTTCTCAGCGGGAGTTTTCTTACCGGGGAGCTGTTTTTT.